This T cell receptor beta chain was sequenced for a study of control samples from healthy donors and cancer patients. This clone appeared a few times. This table comes from immunoSEQ multiplex PCR, and its TCRdb copy is limited to in-frame clones, with some not included. The sample has approximately 180,000 clones, approximately 94% seen once; the top ten hold more than 1.1%. The CDR3 is 15 amino acids. J gave up 8 bases and V 4 bases, and 7 bases lay outside the gene matches. Germline V gene lookup returns CDR1 SGHRS and CDR2 YFSETQ. Material for sequencing was blood. The gene calls are TRBV5-1 and TRBJ2-1, with 12 bases lining up with TRBD2. The TCR was taken from a woman aged 18-29 years in good health. In nucleotides, the CDR3 is TGCGCCAGCAGCCGTCTAGCGGGAGGGCCGGATGAGCAGTTCTTC. Its protein product is CASSRLAGGPDEQFF.